This TCR beta chain appears in the sequencing data of a study of shared clonotypes between healthy human individuals (TCRdb year 2020). Study-wide context: A few men and a couple of women, aged 18 to 49 years, made up the cohort. Per donor, three plates each were used for CD4 naive and CD4 memory, two for CD8 naive, and one for CD8 memory. Blood TCR repertoires of five healthy adults were deeply sequenced to estimate repertoire size and the extent of clonotype sharing between individuals. Different laboratories and diverse techniques were used to prepare libraries and sequence TCR repertoires, to increase sequencing depth and limit assay-specific biases. Per donor, leukapheresis produced somewhere between about 0.94 and 9.5 billion PBMCs. What the authors observed across the whole study: Only blood was sampled, and tissue TCR repertoires likely differ from those in blood. Clonotypes shared by all four sorted-subset donors showed higher generation probabilities than non-shared clonotypes. Because the study included a small number of donors, the genetic and exposure-history diversity represented was limited. Incomplete sequencing was indicated by rarefaction of sorted-subset datasets, despite the large sequencing depth. Naive subsets generally had larger estimated clonotype richness than memory subsets did. Based on pairwise subsampling, the degree of clonotype sharing among donors was expected to be affected by sequencing depth. About 5% of naive CD4, 3.5% of naive CD8, around 2.3% of memory CD4, and 0.35% to 0.4% of memory CD8 clonotypes were shared across four donors.

With respect to this clone: Its binding antigen is unknown. No quality values exist for individual bases; no much larger clone is one base distant.

TCR CDR3 regions were amplified from genomic DNA by multiplex PCR using the deep immunoSEQ assay. Genomic DNA extracted from each cell subset was distributed evenly over all wells of several immunoSEQ 96-well plates, and each plate served as one replicate. For sorted subsets, each replicate PCR was loaded with roughly 0.2 ug genomic DNA, equivalent to some 31,000 T cell genomes. Purified libraries were measured with a Qubit 3.0 fluorometer, size-checked on a Bioanalyzer 2100, and measured again with the KAPA Library Quantification kit. Every immunoSEQ 96-well plate was sequenced on a dedicated single-read 150-cycle Illumina NextSeq 550 flow cell. The paper's data handling went like this. Because the immunoSEQ output held only junctional sequences and lacked quality scores, the filtering could not match the filtering applied to full-length reads. Sequences were annotated with PyIR, a Python wrapper for IgBLAST v1.9, using IMGT germline references to assign V/J genes and CDR3. Reads with weak V/J assignments (E-value above 1e-6), missing CDR3, stop codons, out-of-frame junctions, or ambiguous translated residues were removed. V3J clonotypes were defined as sequences sharing the same inferred V gene, J gene, and CDR3 amino acid sequence. The percentage overlap between two repertoires was calculated by dividing the number of shared unique clonotypes by the size of the smaller repertoire. RTK rarefaction, the Chao1 estimator, and Recon v2.1 estimates of unobserved clonotypes were used to assess repertoire richness. OLGA was used to compute generation probabilities for all TCRbeta clonotypes that the gDNA method yielded from several donors. The clones in this table, taken by TCRdb from immuneACCESS, are in-frame only. Not every clone is retained; where verified, under half of the shortfall comes from an unresolved V gene, and the cause of the rest is unknown. The DNA was the basis for D and trimming; V, J and clone size are from that table. Recorded for this sample are about 2 million clones; less than 95% of them occurred a single time. The ten largest clones take up about 1.1% of the sample.

The CDR3 covers 15 residues, taking in both the cysteine and the phenylalanine. Left in the record is the CDR3 DNA by itself, 45 bases read in frame from the first base. The V and J ends are trimmed by 6 bases and 8 bases, leaving 19 bases between them. Reading the germline V gene (reference sequence) gives CDR1 MNHEY and CDR2 SMNVEV. CD8 naive samples were obtained by positive selection for CCR7 among CD45RO-negative cells, yielding a CD45RA+CCR7+ population from which TemRA cells were excluded. Healthy HIV-negative adults with no recently reported acute infections or vaccinations were included as donors. Every donor was a Caucasian adult living in Nashville, Tennessee, USA. Blood was obtained by leukapheresis, after which PBMCs were separated by Ficoll-Histopaque density gradient centrifugation and cryopreserved in liquid nitrogen vapor phase. Purity and quantity of every magnetically sorted T cell population were checked by analytical flow cytometry. Genomic DNA was isolated from each sorted fraction and quantified by UV absorbance on a Nanodrop 2000c.

Material for sequencing was naive CD8+ T cells sorted from blood. The cell subset or site label on this specimen signifies: CD45RA+CCR7+. The chain is made from TRBV27 and TRBJ1-4; TRBD1 might be the D gene, on 6 matching bases. The source of this sequence is a man aged 18 to 29 in good health. The sequence in DNA is TGTGCCAGCAGAGGGGTAGGGGGGGTGAAGGAAAAACTGTTTTTT. Its protein product is CASRGVGGVKEKLFF.